The rows below give T cell receptor beta chains drawn from one sample of a study of CD8+CD57+ T cells in acquired aplastic anemia. Each CDR3 protein gets one entry after TCRdb re-called the reads with MiXCR. The data hold some 170,000 distinct CDR3 sequences, with around 45% observed a single time. Material: sorted CD4+, CD8+, or CD8+CD57+ T cells (not recorded which) from PBMCs. The receptors come from a human donor in good health. CDR3s include the opening cysteine and the closing phenylalanine or tryptophan.

TRBV10-3	TRBJ2-7	CAISEVAREQYF
TRBV6-5	TRBJ2-5	CASTESTAQETQYF
TRBV20-1	TRBJ1-3	CSARDRGASGNTIYF
TRBV9	TRBJ2-1	CASSGGTSSYNEQFF
TRBV7-8	TRBJ1-2	CASSLNAQGNYGYTF
TRBV5-4	TRBJ2-7	CASSSRDSSYEQYF
TRBV29-1	TRBJ2-2	CSVPGTMNTGELFF
TRBV15	TRBJ1-1	CATSTQGGFFLAFF
TRBV10-2	TRBJ2-7	CASRRSYEQYF
TRBV5-1	TRBJ2-5	CASSLAFSGVRGTQYF
TRBV20-1	TRBJ2-1	CSATPGTGRYNEQFF
TRBV24-1	TRBJ1-2	CATSDLVGGYTF
TRBV7-9	TRBJ2-7	CASSPRGSGDQYF
TRBV7-8	TRBJ1-2	CASSQGSGQLNYGYTF
TRBV3-1	TRBJ1-1	CASSGRVNTEAFF
TRBV6-1	TRBJ1-6	CASIEGGNSPLHF
TRBV5-1	TRBJ1-2	CASSLSDRGDGYTF
TRBV5-4	TRBJ1-2	CASISDSAISGYTF
TRBV4-2	TRBJ1-2	CASSQPTGSVGYTF
TRBV12-3/TRBV12-4	TRBJ2-5	CASSRTVETQYF
TRBV15	TRBJ2-7	CATSRDRYEQYF
TRBV27	TRBJ2-5	CASSRLGETQYF
TRBV2	TRBJ2-7	CASSAGPYEQYF
TRBV20-1	TRBJ2-1	CSARDFQSSYNEQFF
TRBV7-2	TRBJ2-5	CASSLAGVKETQYF
TRBV29-1	TRBJ2-5	CSVEGAGGAETQYF
TRBV20-1	TRBJ1-2	CSARLTGTNYGYTF
TRBV11-1	TRBJ2-3	CASSLEHGQFSTQYF
TRBV13	TRBJ1-6	CASSLGQSFTLHF
TRBV19	TRBJ1-5	CASSIVLKGGSGFQPQHF
TRBV7-8	TRBJ2-1	CASSSDNEQFF
TRBV20-1	TRBJ2-7	CSAWSSKAYEQYF
TRBV5-1	TRBJ2-5	CASAMNSGSSYQETQYF
TRBV28	TRBJ1-6	CASSPTGGMSWNSPLHF
TRBV7-6	TRBJ1-1	CASSEGGREAFF
TRBV9	TRBJ1-6	CASSENPGQKNSPLHF
TRBV6-4	TRBJ2-2	CASSNSGTGGVTGELFF
TRBV7-3	TRBJ1-2	CASSPGSGGYTF
TRBV29-1	TRBJ1-1	CSVETGQGAAEAFF
TRBV24-1	TRBJ2-5	CASSPMGLAGDEETQYF
TRBV10-2	TRBJ2-7	CASTRQPPYEQYF
TRBV3-1	TRBJ1-5	CASSQFSLGQPQHF
TRBV11-2	TRBJ1-1	CASTMEGAGTEAFF
TRBV5-5	TRBJ1-6	CASSASPNSPLHF
TRBV2	TRBJ2-3	CASKTDRGAQYF
TRBV12-3/TRBV12-4	TRBJ1-1	CASSPRAGVGSFF